This T cell receptor beta chain was found in a study of T cells in Graves' hyperthyroidism and ophthalmopathy. On this clonotype: A junction boundary mismatches the germline segment, possibly from a read error.

This CDR3 contains 14 residues. From germline, CDR1 is KGHDR and CDR2 SFDVKD. Amplified regions were TCR beta CDR3 sequences from RNA transcripts. HTBI primers were employed in a first-round RT-PCR of the TCR CDR3. Each CDR3 protein gets one entry after TCRdb re-called the multiplex PCR reads with MiXCR. The table shows approximately 520,000 distinct CDR3 sequences, with around 20% occurring only once. V usage is TRBV24-1 and J usage is TRBJ1-1; a possible D gene is TRBD1 (5 bases). This TCR came from a man aged 18 to 29 with Graves' hyperthyroidism. Sequencing was done on a sample of blood. DNA for the CDR3: TGTGCCACCAGAGGCCGGGGACTGAACACTGGAGCTTTCTTT. Protein: CATRGRGLNTGAFF.